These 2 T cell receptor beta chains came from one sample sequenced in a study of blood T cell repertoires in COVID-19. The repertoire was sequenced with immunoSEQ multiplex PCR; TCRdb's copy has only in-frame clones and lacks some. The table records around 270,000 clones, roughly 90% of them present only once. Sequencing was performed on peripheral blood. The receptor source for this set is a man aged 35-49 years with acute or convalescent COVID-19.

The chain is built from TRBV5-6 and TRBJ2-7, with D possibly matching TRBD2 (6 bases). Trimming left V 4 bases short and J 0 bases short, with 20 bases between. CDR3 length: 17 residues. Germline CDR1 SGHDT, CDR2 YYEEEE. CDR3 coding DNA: TGTGCCAGCAGCCCCTTTGTTAGGGCGGGAAACTCCTACGAGCAGTACTTC. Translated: CASSPFVRAGNSYEQYF.

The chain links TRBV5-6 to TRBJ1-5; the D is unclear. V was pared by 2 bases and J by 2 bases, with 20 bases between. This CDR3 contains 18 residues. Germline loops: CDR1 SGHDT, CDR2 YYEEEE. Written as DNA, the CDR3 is TGTGCCAGCAGCTTAAAGGGTGTATCGGGATATGGCAATCAGCCCCAGCATTTT. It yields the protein CASSLKGVSGYGNQPQHF.